Below, one T cell receptor (beta chain) is given with its context. Profiled with immunoSEQ multiplex PCR; TCRdb holds only in-frame clones, not every one. The data show about 320,000 clones, 85% seen once. The data derive from a study of blood T cell repertoires in COVID-19. The overall study: Samples taken during acute and convalescent COVID-19 were collected in the United States, Italy and Spain. In each case, the material was cDNA or gDNA derived from T cells, B-cell-depleted T cells, or PBMCs.

The CDR3 has 15 residues. The V end was cut by 6 bases, the J end by 1 base, with 16 bases between. Germline CDR1 and CDR2: MNHEY and SVGEGT. Specimen: PBMCs or T cells enriched from blood (not recorded which). The rearrangement links TRBV6-2 or TRBV6-3 to TRBJ2-7; perhaps TRBD1 as D (6 bases). The TCR sequence derives from a woman in her thirties who had been exposed to COVID-19. The CDR3 spells CASSVRQVPSYEQYF. The CDR3 DNA reads TGTGCCAGCAGCGTAAGACAGGTTCCTTCCTACGAGCAGTACTTC.